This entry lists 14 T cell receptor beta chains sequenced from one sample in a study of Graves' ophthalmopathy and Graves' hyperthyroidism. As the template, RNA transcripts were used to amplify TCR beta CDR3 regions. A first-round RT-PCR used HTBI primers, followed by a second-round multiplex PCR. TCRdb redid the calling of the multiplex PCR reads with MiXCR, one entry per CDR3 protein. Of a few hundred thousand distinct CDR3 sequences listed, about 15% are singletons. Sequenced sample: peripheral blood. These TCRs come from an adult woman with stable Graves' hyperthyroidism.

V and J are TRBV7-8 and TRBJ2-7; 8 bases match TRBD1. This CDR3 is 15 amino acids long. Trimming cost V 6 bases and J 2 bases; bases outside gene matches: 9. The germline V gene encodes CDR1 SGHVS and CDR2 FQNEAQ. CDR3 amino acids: CASRQDRGRTYEQYF. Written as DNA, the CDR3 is TGTGCCAGCAGACAAGACAGGGGAAGAACCTACGAGCAGTACTTC.

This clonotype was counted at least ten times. CDR3 bases: TGTGCCACCAGTGTCTTAAGCGGACAGGGGGCATACGAGCAGTACTTC. This sequence encodes CATSVLSGQGAYEQYF. J is TRBJ2-7 and V is TRBV24-1, with 11 bases fitting TRBD1. The V segment lost 5 bases and the J segment 4 bases; nucleotides outside the gene matches: 9. Germline CDR1 KGHDR, CDR2 SFDVKD. The CDR3 is 16 amino acids.

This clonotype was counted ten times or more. CDR3 bases: TGTGCCTGGAGTGTACCGGGGACAAAATACGAGCAGTACTTC. It is translated as CAWSVPGTKYEQYF. The gene calls are TRBV30 and TRBJ2-7, with a tentative D call TRBD1 (6 bases). Germline assignment: CDR1 GTSNPN and CDR2 SVGIG (reference sequence). V was cut by 0 bases and J by 4 bases, with 13 bases left in between. This CDR3 contains 14 residues.

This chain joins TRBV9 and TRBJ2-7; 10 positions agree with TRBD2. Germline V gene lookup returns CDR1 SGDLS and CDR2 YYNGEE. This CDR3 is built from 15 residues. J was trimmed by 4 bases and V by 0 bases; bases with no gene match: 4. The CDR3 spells CASSVGPSGGYEQYF. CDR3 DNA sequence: TGTGCCAGCAGCGTAGGTCCTAGCGGGGGATACGAGCAGTACTTC. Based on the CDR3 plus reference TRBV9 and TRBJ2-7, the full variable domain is DSGVTQTPKHLITATGQRVTLRCSPRSGDLSVYWYQQSLDQGLQFLIQYYNGEERAKGNILERFSAQQFPDLHSELNLSSLELGDSALYFCASSVGPSGGYEQYFGPGTRLTVT.

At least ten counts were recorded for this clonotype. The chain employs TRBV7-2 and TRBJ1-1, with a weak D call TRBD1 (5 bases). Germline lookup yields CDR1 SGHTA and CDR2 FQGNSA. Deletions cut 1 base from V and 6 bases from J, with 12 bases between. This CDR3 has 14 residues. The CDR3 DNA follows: TGTGCCAGCAGCTTAGTGTCAAGAGGGGCTGAAGCTTTCTTT. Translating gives CASSLVSRGAEAFF.

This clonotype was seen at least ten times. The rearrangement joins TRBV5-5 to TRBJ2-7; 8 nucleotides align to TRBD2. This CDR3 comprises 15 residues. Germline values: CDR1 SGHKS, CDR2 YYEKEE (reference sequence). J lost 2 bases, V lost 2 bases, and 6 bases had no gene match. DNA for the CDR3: TGTGCCAGCAGCTTCTCGACTAGCGAGGCCTACGAGCAGTACTTC. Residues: CASSFSTSEAYEQYF.

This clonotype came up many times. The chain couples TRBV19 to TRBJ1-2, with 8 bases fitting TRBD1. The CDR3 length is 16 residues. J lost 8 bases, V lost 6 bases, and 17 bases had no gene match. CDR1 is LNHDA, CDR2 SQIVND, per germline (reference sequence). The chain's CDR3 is CASSRQATGDPGGYTF. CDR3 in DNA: TGTGCCAGTAGCCGCCAGGCGACAGGGGACCCAGGGGGCTACACCTTC.

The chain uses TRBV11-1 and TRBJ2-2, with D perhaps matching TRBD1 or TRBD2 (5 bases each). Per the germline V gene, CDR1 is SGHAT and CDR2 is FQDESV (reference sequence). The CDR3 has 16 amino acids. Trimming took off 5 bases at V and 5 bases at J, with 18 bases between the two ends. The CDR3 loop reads CASSVGRRTSTGELFF. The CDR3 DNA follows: TGTGCCAGCAGCGTGGGACGCCGGACATCGACCGGGGAGCTGTTTTTT.

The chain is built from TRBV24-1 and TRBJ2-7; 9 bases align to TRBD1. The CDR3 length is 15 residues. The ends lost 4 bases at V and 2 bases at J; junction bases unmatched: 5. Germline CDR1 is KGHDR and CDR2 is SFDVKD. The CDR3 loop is CATSDAGTGTYEQYF. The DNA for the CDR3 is TGTGCCACCAGTGACGCCGGGACAGGGACCTACGAGCAGTACTTC.

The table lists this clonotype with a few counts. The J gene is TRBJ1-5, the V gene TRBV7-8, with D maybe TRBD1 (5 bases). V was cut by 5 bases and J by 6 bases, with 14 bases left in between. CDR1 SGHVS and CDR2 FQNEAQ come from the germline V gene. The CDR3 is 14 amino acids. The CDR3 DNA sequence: TGTGCCAGCAGCATAAACCCAGGGACTCAGCCCCAGCATTTT. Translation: CASSINPGTQPQHF.

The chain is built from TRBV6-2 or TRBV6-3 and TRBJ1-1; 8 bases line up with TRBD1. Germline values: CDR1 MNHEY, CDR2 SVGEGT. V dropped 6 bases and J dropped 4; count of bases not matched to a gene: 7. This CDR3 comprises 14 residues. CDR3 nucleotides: TGTGCCAGCAGGGATGACAGGGGAGGCACTGAAGCTTTCTTT. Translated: CASRDDRGGTEAFF.

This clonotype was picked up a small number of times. CDR3 sequence (DNA): TGCAGTGCTAGAAGGACAGAAGCAGGGACCTACGAGCAGTACTTC. As protein: CSARRTEAGTYEQYF. The V and J genes are TRBV20-1 and TRBJ2-7; maybe TRBD1 (6 bases). V dropped 2 bases and J dropped 2 bases, with 16 bases sitting between them. This CDR3 spans 15 amino acids. Germline CDR1 reads DFQATT; CDR2 reads SNEGSKA (reference sequence).

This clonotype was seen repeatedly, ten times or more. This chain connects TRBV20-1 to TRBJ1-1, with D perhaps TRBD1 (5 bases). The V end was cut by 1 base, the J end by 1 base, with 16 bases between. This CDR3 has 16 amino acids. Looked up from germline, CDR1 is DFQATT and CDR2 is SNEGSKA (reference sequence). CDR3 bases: TGCAGTGCTAGAGTTGTTGGTCGACAGACGAACACTGAAGCTTTCTTT. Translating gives CSARVVGRQTNTEAFF.

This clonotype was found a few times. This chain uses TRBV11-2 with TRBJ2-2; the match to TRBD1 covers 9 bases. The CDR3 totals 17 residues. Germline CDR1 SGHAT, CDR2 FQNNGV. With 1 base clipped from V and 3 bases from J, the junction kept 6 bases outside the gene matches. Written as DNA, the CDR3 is TGTGCCAGCAGCTTAGTCGGGACAGGGATGGACACCGGGGAGCTGTTTTTT. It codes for CASSLVGTGMDTGELFF.